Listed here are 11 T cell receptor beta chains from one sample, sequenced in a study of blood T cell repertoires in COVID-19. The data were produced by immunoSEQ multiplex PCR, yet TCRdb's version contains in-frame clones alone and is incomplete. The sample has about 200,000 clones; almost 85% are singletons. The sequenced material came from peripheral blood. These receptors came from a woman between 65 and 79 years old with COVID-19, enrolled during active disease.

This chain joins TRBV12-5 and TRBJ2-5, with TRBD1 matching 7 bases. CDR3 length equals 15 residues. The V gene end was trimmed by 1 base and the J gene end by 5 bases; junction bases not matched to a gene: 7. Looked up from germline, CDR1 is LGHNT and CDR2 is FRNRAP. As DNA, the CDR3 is TGTGCTAGTGGTTTGGGCGACAGGGTAATGGAGACCCAGTACTTC. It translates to CASGLGDRVMETQYF.

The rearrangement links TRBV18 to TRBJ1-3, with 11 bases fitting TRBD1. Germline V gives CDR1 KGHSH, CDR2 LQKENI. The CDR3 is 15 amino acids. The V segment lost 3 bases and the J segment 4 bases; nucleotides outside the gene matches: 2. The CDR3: CASSPDRGPGNTIYF. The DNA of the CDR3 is TGTGCCAGCTCACCGGACAGGGGGCCCGGAAACACCATATATTTT.

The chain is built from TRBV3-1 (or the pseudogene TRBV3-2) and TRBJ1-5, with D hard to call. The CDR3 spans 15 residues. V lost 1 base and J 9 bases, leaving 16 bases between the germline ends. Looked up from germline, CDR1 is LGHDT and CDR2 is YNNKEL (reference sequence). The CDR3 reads CASSQGHDVEAPQHF. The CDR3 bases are TGTGCCAGCAGCCAAGGTCATGACGTCGAGGCGCCCCAGCATTTT.

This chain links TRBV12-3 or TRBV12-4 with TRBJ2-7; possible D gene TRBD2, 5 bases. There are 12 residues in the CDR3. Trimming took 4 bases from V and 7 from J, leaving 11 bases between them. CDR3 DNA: TGTGCCAGCAGTTACTCCCGAGGGGAGCAGTACTTC. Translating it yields CASSYSRGEQYF.

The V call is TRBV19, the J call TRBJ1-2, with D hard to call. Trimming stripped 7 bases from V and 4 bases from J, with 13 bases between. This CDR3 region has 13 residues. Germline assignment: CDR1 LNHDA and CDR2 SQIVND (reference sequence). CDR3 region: CASTSLGVYGYTF. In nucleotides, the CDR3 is TGTGCCAGTACCTCACTGGGAGTCTATGGCTACACCTTC.

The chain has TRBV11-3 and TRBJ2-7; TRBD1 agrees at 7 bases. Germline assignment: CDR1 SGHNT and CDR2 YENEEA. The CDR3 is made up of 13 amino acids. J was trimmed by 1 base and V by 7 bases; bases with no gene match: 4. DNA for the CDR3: TGTGCCAGCAAGACAGGGAGTTCCTACGAGCAGTACTTC. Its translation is CASKTGSSYEQYF.

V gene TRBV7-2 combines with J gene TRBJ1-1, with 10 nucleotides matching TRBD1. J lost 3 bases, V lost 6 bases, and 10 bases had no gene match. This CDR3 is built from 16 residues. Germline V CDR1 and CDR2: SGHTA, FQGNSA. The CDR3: CASRSWGTGVHTEAFF. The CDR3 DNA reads TGTGCCAGCAGGTCCTGGGGGACAGGGGTTCACACTGAAGCTTTCTTT.

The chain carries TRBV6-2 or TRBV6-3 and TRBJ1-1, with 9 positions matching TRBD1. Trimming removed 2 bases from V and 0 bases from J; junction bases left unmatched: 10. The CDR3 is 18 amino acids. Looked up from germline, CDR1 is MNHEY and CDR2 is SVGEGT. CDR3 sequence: CASSYQFGTGLMNTEAFF. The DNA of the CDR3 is TGTGCCAGCAGTTACCAGTTCGGGACAGGGCTAATGAACACTGAAGCTTTCTTT.

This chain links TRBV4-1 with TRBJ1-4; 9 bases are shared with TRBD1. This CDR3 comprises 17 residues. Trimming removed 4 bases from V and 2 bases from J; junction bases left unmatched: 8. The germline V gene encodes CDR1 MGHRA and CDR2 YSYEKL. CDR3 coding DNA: TGCGCCAGCAGCCCCGGACAGGGGACGACTACTAATGAAAAACTGTTTTTT. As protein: CASSPGQGTTTNEKLFF.

The CDR3 loop is CASSLTGYGYTF. In DNA, the CDR3 is TGTGCCAGCAGCTTGACGGGGTATGGCTACACCTTC. This chain uses TRBV11-2 with TRBJ1-2, with unresolved D. Germline V gene sequence: CDR1 SGHAT, CDR2 FQNNGV. The CDR3 has 12 residues. The V gene lost 3 bases and the J gene lost 5 bases, with 7 bases spanning the gap.

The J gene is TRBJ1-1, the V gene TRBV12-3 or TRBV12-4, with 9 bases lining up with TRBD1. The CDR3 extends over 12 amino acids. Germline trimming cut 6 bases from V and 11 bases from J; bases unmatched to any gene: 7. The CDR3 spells CASSPGTGNAFF. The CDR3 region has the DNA TGTGCCAGCAGCCCCGGGACAGGGAACGCTTTCTTT.